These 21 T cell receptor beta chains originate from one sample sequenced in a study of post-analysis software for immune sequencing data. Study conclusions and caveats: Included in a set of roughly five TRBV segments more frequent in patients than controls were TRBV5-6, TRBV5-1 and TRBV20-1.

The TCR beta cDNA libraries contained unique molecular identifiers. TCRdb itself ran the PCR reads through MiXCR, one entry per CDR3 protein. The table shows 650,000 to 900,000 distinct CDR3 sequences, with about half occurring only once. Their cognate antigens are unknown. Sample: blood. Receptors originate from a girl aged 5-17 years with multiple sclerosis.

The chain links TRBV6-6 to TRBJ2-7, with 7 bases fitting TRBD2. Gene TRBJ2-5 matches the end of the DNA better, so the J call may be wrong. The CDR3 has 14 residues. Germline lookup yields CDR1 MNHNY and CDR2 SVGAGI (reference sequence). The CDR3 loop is CASSYSPGGETQYF. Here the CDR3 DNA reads TGTGCCAGCAGTTACTCTCCGGGAGGAGAGACCCAGTACTTC.

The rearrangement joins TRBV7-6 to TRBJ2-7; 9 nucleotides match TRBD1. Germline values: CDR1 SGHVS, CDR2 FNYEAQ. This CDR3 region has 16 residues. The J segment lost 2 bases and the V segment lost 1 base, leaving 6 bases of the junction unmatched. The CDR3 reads CASSLEPGQGPYEQYF. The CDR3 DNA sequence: TGTGCCAGCAGCTTAGAGCCGGGACAGGGTCCCTACGAGCAGTACTTC. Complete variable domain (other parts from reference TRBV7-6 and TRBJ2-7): GAGVSQSPRYKVTKRGQDVALRCDPISGHVSLYWYRQALGQGPEFLTYFNYEAQQDKSGLPNDRFSAERPEGSISTLTIQRTEQRDSAMYRCASSLEPGQGPYEQYFGPGTRLTVT.

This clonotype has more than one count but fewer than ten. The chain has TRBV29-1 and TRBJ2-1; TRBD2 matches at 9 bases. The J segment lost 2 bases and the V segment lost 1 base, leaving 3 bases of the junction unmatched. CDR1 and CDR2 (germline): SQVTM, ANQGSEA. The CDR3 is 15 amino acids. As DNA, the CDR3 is TGCAGCGTTGAAGGGCGGGAGGGCGCCTACAATGAGCAGTTCTTC. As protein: CSVEGREGAYNEQFF.

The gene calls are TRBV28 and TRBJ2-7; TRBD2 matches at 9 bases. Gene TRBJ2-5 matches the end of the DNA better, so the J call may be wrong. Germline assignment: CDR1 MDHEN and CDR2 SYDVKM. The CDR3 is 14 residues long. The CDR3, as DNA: TGTGCCGGGTCGCCGGGACTAGCTGGGGAGACCCAGTACTTC. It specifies CAGSPGLAGETQYF.

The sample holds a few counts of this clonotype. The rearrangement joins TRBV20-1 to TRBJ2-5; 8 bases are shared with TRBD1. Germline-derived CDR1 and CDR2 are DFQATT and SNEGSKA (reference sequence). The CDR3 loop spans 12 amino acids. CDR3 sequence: CNFQGAGETQYF. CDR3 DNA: TGCAATTTCCAGGGGGCAGGAGAGACCCAGTACTTC.

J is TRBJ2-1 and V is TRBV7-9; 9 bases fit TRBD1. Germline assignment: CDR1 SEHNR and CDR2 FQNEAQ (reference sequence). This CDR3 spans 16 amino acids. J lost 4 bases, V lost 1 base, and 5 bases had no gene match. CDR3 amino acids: CASSLGDRVLYNEQFF. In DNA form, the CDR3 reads TGTGCCAGCAGCTTAGGGGACAGGGTCCTTTACAATGAGCAGTTCTTC.

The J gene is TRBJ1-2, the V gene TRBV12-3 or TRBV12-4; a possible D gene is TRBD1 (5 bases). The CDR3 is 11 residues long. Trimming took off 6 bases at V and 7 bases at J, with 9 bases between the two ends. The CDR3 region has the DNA TGTGCCAGCAGGGGGCGCGGTGGCTACACCTTC. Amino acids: CASRGRGGYTF.

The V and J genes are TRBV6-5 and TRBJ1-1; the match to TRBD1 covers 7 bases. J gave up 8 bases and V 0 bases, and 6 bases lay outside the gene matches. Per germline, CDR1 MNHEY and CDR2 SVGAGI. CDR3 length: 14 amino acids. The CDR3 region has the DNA TGTGCCAGCAGTTACTCCGAGGGGGCCTCGGAAGCTTTCTTT. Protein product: CASSYSEGASEAFF.

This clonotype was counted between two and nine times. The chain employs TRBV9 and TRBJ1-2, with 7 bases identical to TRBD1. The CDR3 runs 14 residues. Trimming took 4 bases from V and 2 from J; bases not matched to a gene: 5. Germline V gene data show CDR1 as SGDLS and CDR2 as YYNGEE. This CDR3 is CASSPDRVNYGYTF. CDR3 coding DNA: TGTGCCAGCAGCCCAGACAGGGTGAACTATGGCTACACCTTC.

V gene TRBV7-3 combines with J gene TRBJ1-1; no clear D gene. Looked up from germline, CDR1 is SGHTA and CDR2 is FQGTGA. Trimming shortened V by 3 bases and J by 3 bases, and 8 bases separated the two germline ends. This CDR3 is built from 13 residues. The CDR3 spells CASSFGPDTEAFF. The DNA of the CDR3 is TGTGCCAGCAGCTTCGGGCCCGACACTGAAGCTTTCTTT.

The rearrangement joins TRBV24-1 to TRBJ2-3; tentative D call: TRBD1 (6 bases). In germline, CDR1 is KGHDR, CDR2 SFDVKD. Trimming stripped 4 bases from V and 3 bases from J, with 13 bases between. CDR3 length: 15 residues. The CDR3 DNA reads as TGTGCCACCAGTGACCCGGGACATCAGACAGATACGCAGTATTTT. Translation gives CATSDPGHQTDTQYF.

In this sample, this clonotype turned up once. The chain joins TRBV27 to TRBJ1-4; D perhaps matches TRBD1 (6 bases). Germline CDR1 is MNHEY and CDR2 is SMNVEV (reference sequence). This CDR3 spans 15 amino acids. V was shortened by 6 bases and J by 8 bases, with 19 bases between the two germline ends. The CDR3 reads CASSSSGTRKEKLFF. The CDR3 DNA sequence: TGTGCCAGCAGCTCTTCCGGGACACGAAAGGAAAAACTGTTTTTT.

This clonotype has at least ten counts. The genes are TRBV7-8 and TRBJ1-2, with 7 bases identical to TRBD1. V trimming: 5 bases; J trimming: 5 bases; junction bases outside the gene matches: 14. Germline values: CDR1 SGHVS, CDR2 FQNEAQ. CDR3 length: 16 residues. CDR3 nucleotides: TGTGCCAGCAGCGATCGGGACAGCCTCGCGGTATATGGCTACACCTTC. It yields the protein CASSDRDSLAVYGYTF.

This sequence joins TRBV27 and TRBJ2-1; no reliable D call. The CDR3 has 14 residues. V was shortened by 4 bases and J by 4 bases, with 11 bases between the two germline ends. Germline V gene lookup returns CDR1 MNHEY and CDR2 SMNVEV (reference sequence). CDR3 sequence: CASSSHWRYNEQFF. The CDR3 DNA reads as TGTGCCAGCAGTTCCCACTGGCGGTACAATGAGCAGTTCTTC.

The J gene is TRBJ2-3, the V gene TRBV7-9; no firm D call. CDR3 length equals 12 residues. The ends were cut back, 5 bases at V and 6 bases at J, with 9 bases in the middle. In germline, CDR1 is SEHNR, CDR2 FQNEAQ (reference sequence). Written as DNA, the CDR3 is TGTGCCAGCAGCCGACTGCACGATACGCAGTATTTT. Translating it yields CASSRLHDTQYF.

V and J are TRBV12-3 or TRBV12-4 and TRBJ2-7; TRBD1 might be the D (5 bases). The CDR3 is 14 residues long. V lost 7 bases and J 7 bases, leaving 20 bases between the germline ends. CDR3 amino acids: CASNQRGRAGEQYF. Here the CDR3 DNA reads TGTGCCAGCAATCAGAGAGGCCGCGCAGGGGAGCAGTACTTC.

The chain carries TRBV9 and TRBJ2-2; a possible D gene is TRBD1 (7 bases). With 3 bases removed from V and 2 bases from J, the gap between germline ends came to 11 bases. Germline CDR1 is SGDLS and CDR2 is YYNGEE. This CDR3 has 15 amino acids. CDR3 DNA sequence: TGTGCCAGCAGCGGCGGGACAGCCAACACCGGGGAGCTGTTTTTT. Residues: CASSGGTANTGELFF.

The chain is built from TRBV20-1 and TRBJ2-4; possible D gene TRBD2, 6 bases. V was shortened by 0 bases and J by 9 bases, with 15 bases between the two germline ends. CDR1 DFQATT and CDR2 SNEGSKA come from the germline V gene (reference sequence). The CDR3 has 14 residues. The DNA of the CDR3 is TGCAGTGCTAGAGATGGAGGGACCGGGGGCATTCAGTACTTC. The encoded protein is CSARDGGTGGIQYF.

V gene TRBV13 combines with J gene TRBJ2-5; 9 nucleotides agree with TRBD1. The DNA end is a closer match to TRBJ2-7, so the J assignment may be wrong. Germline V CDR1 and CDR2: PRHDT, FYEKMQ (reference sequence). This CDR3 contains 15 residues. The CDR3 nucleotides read TGTGCCAGCAGCGCGGGACAGGGTCCTAAGAACGAGCAGTACTTC. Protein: CASSAGQGPKNEQYF.

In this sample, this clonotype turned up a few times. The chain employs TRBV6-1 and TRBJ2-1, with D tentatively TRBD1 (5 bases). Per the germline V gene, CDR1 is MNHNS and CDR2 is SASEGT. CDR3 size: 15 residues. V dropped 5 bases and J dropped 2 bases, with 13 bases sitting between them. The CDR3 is CASSPTANTYNEQFF. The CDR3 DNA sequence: TGTGCCAGCAGTCCGACAGCAAATACCTACAATGAGCAGTTCTTC.

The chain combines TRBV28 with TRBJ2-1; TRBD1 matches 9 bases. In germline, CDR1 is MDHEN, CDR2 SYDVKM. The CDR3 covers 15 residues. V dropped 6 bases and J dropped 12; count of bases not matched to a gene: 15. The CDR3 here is CASRSSGQGFGRQFF. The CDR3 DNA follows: TGTGCCAGCAGATCCTCCGGACAGGGGTTCGGAAGGCAGTTCTTC.